The rows below give T cell receptor beta chains drawn from one sample of a study of blood T cells in healthy people across ages. TCRdb ran MiXCR on the 5' RACE reads and lists one entry per CDR3 protein. The sample has about 2 million distinct CDR3 sequences, about 50% seen once. Sequencing was performed on blood. These receptors originate from a woman between 35 and 50 years old in good health. The CDR3 runs from the conserved cysteine through the conserved F or W. The D gene is left open where the match is weak. Only part of the rows carry a size: once, few, many, or a class if the clone is expanded.

CDR3nt	CDR3aa	d_gene	v_gene	j_gene	abundance
TGTGCCAGCAGCAAAGGACTAGGGGGCGATACGCAGTATTTT	CASSKGLGGDTQYF	NA	TRBV7-2	TRBJ2-3	few
TGCAGCGTTGATGGGCCCAGGGGAAGAAACTACGAGCAGTACTTC	CSVDGPRGRNYEQYF	NA	TRBV29-1	TRBJ2-7	few
TGTGCCAGCACGGAGGGGCCTAACGCCTACGAGCAGTACTTC	CASTEGPNAYEQYF	NA	TRBV7-9	TRBJ2-7	once
TGTGCCAGCAGCTTAGTTACAGGGGGCGTTACTATCTATGGCTACACCTTC	CASSLVTGGVTIYGYTF	TRBD1	TRBV7-9	TRBJ1-2	NA
TGTGCCAGCAGCTTAACCCCGGCCGAAAACATTCAGTACTTC	CASSLTPAENIQYF	NA	TRBV7-9	TRBJ2-4	few
TGTGCCAGCAGCTTAGCGCCGGGGCGGGGGGGAGATGAGACCCAGTACTTC	CASSLAPGRGGDETQYF	TRBD2	TRBV7-2	TRBJ2-5	NA
TGTGCCAGCAGTGTAGCGAAAGGGGGCACTGGGGCCAACGTCCTGACTTTC	CASSVAKGGTGANVLTF	TRBD1	TRBV2	TRBJ2-6	NA
TGTGCCAGCAGCGTGACCGACAGGTTTCCTTTCTTT	CASSVTDRFPFF	NA	TRBV5-6	TRBJ1-1	NA
TGCGCCAGCAGCCCTAGAAGCGGGGGGGCTTACGACAATGAGCAGTTCTTC	CASSPRSGGAYDNEQFF	TRBD2	TRBV4-1	TRBJ2-1	NA
TGCAGTGCTAGAGATTACCCAGACCGCTACGAGCAGTACTTC	CSARDYPDRYEQYF	NA	TRBV20-1	TRBJ2-7	few
TGTGCCAGCAGCTTACTGTCGGGTCGAGAGACCCAGTACTTC	CASSLLSGRETQYF	NA	TRBV7-8	TRBJ2-5	NA
TGTGCCAGCAGCTCCCTAGAAGGGACGAGTGGCTACACCTTC	CASSSLEGTSGYTF	NA	TRBV7-8	TRBJ1-2	NA
TGCGCCAGCAGACCCGACAGGGGTGGCGACGAGCAGTACTTC	CASRPDRGGDEQYF	TRBD1	TRBV5-1	TRBJ2-7	NA
TGTGCCAGCAGCGTAGGGAGGGGGGGTCACCGCGAGCAGTACTTC	CASSVGRGGHREQYF	NA	TRBV9	TRBJ2-7	NA
TGTGCCAGCAGTAATCTGCGGGGACGGGCAGATACGCAGTATTTT	CASSNLRGRADTQYF	NA	TRBV25-1	TRBJ2-3	NA
TGTGCCACCAGCGAAAGCCGGGCCTCTAATTCACCCCTCCACTTT	CATSESRASNSPLHF	NA	TRBV15	TRBJ1-6	NA
TGTGCCATCAGGGGGGAAAGCACAGATACGCAGTATTTT	CAIRGESTDTQYF	NA	TRBV10-3	TRBJ2-3	NA
TGCGCCAGCAGCCGCGGCCCTACGGCCGACTCTGGAAACACCATATATTTT	CASSRGPTADSGNTIYF	NA	TRBV5-1	TRBJ1-3	NA
TGTGCCAGCAGTGAAGGTAATCAAGTTGGCTACGAGCAGTACTTC	CASSEGNQVGYEQYF	NA	TRBV2	TRBJ2-7	NA
TGCGCCAGCAGCTTCCTCGGGGACTCAGGAGGCGACGAGCAGTACTTC	CASSFLGDSGGDEQYF	NA	TRBV5-1	TRBJ2-7	NA
TGTGCCAGCAGTTATGGGTCAGGGACTTCACCAGAGACCCAGTACTTC	CASSYGSGTSPETQYF	NA	TRBV27	TRBJ2-5	NA
TGTGCCAGCAGCTTGGTAGCGGGGGGCATCTACGAGCAGTACTTC	CASSLVAGGIYEQYF	TRBD2	TRBV5-1	TRBJ2-7	few
TGTGCCATCACAAGGACAGGGGTGGTGAGCACCACAGATACGCAGTATTTT	CAITRTGVVSTTDTQYF	TRBD1	TRBV6-2/TRBV6-3	TRBJ2-3	few
TGTGCCAGCAGCTTTCGGGTGGGAAAGGGGCAAGAGACCCAGTACTTC	CASSFRVGKGQETQYF	NA	TRBV7-8	TRBJ2-5	few
TGTGCCAGCGCGCGGGGGGCCCACAATGAGCAGTTCTTC	CASARGAHNEQFF	TRBD2	TRBV27	TRBJ2-1	NA
TGTGCCACCGTGACGGGGGATACGCAGTATTTT	CATVTGDTQYF	NA	TRBV27	TRBJ2-3	NA
TGCGCCAGCAGCCAAGAGTCCCTCATCCCCACAGATACGCAGTATTTT	CASSQESLIPTDTQYF	NA	TRBV4-3	TRBJ2-3	NA
TGTGCCAGCTTTGGACAGGGCGGCGGGACCCAGTACTTC	CASFGQGGGTQYF	TRBD1	TRBV28	TRBJ2-5	few
TGCAGCGACAACAGGGGAACCTACAATGAGCAGTTCTTC	CSDNRGTYNEQFF	TRBD1	TRBV29-1	TRBJ2-1	few
TGTGCCAGCAGCTTAGAAAAGACCGTGCTCTACAATGAGCAGTACTTC	CASSLEKTVLYNEQYF	NA	TRBV7-2	TRBJ2-7	NA
TGTGCCAGCAGCCCAAGGACTCAGGGCCCCTACGAGCAGTACTTC	CASSPRTQGPYEQYF	NA	TRBV9	TRBJ2-7	NA
TGTGCCAGCAGTGAACGGGAGGGGGGCAATGAGCAGTTCTTC	CASSEREGGNEQFF	TRBD2	TRBV2	TRBJ2-1	NA
TGTGCCAGCAGTTACTCGACGCCAGGATGGTCGGAGACCCAGTACTTC	CASSYSTPGWSETQYF	NA	TRBV6-5	TRBJ2-5	NA
TGTGCCAGCAGTTACGGGGCGGGGGGCGGAGACCAAGAGACCCAGTACTTC	CASSYGAGGGDQETQYF	TRBD2	TRBV6-5	TRBJ2-5	few
TGTGCCAGCAGCTTAGCGAGGCAGCGGGGGGACAATGAGCAGTTCTTC	CASSLARQRGDNEQFF	TRBD2	TRBV7-2	TRBJ2-1	NA
TGTGCCAGCATCCTACAGCGGGGGGGCCGAGAGACCCAGTACTTC	CASILQRGGRETQYF	TRBD2	TRBV2	TRBJ2-5	NA
TGTGCCAGCAGTGATCCAGGGGGTGCGCAAGCATTTAACTATGGCTACACCTTC	CASSDPGGAQAFNYGYTF	TRBD1	TRBV6-1	TRBJ1-2	NA
TGTGCCAGCAGCCCGGGAGGCATTGAGCAGTTCTTC	CASSPGGIEQFF	TRBD2	TRBV28	TRBJ2-1	NA
TGTGCCAGCAGATTAGCAGGGCTTTATAGCAATCAGCCCCAGCATTTT	CASRLAGLYSNQPQHF	NA	TRBV6-1	TRBJ1-5	few
TGCGCCAGCAGCCAAGACTGGGGGCCCCTAGAGACCCAGTACTTC	CASSQDWGPLETQYF	NA	TRBV4-3	TRBJ2-5	NA
TGTGCCAGCAGTTGGAGGTTTCCACACTCCAATGAGCAGTTCTTC	CASSWRFPHSNEQFF	NA	TRBV27	TRBJ2-1	few
TGCAGTGCCCTAATGACGGATTCTAACTATGGCTACACCTTC	CSALMTDSNYGYTF	NA	TRBV20-1	TRBJ1-2	few
TGTGCCAGCAGCTTAGGAAGGACAGGGATGGAGACCCAGTACTTC	CASSLGRTGMETQYF	TRBD1	TRBV7-9	TRBJ2-5	NA
TGTGCCAGCAGCCAAGAAGGGACAGGGGGTAGTGAAAAACTGTTTTTT	CASSQEGTGGSEKLFF	TRBD1	TRBV4-2	TRBJ1-4	NA
TGTGCCAGCAGCCAAGGGGGGGTGCAGGAGGACTATGGCTACACCTTC	CASSQGGVQEDYGYTF	NA	TRBV4-2	TRBJ1-2	NA
TGTGCCAGCAGTTACGGCAGCGTCTCTGGGGCCAACGTCCTGACTTTC	CASSYGSVSGANVLTF	NA	TRBV6-6	TRBJ2-6	few
TGTGCCAGCAGCCTTAAACGAGGGCCGCCTCAGCCCCAGCATTTT	CASSLKRGPPQPQHF	NA	TRBV7-9	TRBJ1-5	NA
TGCAGCACAGGGCGGGGGGCCAAAAACATTCAGTACTTC	CSTGRGAKNIQYF	NA	TRBV20-1	TRBJ2-4	NA
TGTGCCAGCAGTCCCACGCTCCTCAGCTCCTACAATGAGCAGTTCTTC	CASSPTLLSSYNEQFF	NA	TRBV6-5	TRBJ2-1	once
TGTGCCAGCAGTTACCCGAGCGGACTAGCGGGGGCGGAGACCCAGTACTTC	CASSYPSGLAGAETQYF	TRBD2	TRBV6-5	TRBJ2-5	NA
TGCAGTGCTAGTATGTTATATAACCACGAGCAGTACTTC	CSASMLYNHEQYF	NA	TRBV20-1	TRBJ2-7	NA
TGCGCCAGCAGACCATTACCGGGACAGGGCTACGAGCAGTACTTC	CASRPLPGQGYEQYF	TRBD1	TRBV4-1	TRBJ2-7	NA
TGTGCCAGCAGCTTAGGAGGGTATGCAGATACGCAGTATTTT	CASSLGGYADTQYF	NA	TRBV7-9	TRBJ2-3	NA
TGTGCCAGCAGCTTAGATGGGTTGGGCGCAGATACGCAGTATTTT	CASSLDGLGADTQYF	NA	TRBV7-2	TRBJ2-3	NA
TGTGCCAGCAGCCAAGAGGGGGCAGGGGCGAAGGGCATTCAGTACTTC	CASSQEGAGAKGIQYF	NA	TRBV3-1	TRBJ2-4	NA
TGCAGTGCAATGGACGAGATCTCCTACGAGCAGTACTTC	CSAMDEISYEQYF	NA	TRBV20-1	TRBJ2-7	NA
TGTGCCAGCAGCTTATTCTTACAGGCGATCCAAGAGACCCAGTACTTC	CASSLFLQAIQETQYF	NA	TRBV7-9	TRBJ2-5	NA
TGCAGCGTTGAAACACGGGGGGGAACTTACAATGAGCAGTTCTTC	CSVETRGGTYNEQFF	TRBD2	TRBV29-1	TRBJ2-1	NA